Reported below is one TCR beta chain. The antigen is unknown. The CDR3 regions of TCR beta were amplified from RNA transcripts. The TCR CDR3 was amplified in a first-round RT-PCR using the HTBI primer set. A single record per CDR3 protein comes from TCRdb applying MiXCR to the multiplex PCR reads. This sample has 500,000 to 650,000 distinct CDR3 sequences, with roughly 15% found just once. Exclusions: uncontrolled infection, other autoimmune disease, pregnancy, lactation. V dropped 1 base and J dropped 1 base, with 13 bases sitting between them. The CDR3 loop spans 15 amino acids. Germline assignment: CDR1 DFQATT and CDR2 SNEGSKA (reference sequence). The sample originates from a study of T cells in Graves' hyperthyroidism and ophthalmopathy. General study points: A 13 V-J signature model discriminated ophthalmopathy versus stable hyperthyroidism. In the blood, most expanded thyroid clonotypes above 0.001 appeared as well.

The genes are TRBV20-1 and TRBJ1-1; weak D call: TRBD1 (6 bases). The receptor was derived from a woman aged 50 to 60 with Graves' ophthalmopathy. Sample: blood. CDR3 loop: CSARVTGQRNTEAFF. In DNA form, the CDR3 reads TGCAGTGCTAGAGTTACAGGGCAGAGGAACACTGAAGCTTTCTTT.